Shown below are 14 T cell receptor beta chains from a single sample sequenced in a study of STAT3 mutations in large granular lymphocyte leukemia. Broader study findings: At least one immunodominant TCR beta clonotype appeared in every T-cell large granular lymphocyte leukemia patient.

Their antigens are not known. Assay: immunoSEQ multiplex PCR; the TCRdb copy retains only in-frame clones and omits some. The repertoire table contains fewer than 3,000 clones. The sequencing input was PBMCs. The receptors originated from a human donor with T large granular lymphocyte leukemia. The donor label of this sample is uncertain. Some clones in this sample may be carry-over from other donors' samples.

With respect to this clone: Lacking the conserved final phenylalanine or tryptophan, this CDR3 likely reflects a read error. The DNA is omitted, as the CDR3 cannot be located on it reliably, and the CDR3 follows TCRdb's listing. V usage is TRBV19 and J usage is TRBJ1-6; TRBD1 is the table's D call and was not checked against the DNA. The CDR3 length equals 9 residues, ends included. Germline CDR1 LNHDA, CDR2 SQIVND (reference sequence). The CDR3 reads CASTPGDSP.

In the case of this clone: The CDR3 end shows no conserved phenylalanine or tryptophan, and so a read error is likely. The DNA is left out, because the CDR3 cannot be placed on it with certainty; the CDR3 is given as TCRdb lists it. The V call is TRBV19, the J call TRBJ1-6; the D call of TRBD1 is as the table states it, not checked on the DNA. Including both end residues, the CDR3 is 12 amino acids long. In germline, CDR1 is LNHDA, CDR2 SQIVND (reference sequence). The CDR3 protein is CASSLEAGPNSP.

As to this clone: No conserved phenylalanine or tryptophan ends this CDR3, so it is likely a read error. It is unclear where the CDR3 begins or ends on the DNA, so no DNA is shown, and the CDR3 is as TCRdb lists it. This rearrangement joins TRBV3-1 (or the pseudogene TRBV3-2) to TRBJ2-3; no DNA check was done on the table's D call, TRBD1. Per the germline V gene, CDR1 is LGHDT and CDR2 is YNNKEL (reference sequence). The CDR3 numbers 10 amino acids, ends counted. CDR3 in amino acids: CASSHGTEDT.

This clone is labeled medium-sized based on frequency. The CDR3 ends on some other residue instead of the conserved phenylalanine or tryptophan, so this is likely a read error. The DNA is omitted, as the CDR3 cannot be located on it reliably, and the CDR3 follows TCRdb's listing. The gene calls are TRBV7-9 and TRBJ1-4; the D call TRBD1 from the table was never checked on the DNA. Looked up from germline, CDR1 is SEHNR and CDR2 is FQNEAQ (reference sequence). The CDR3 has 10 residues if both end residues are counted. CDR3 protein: CASSRTGGEK.

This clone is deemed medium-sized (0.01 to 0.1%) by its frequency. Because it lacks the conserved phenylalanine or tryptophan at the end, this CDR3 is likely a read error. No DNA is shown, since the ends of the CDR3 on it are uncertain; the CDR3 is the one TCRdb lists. The CDR3 loop is CASKMDPTGSL. V and J are TRBV5-1 and TRBJ1-2; TRBD1 is the table's D call and was not checked against the DNA. Germline CDR1 SGHRS, CDR2 YFSETQ. The CDR3 is 11 residues long, ends included.

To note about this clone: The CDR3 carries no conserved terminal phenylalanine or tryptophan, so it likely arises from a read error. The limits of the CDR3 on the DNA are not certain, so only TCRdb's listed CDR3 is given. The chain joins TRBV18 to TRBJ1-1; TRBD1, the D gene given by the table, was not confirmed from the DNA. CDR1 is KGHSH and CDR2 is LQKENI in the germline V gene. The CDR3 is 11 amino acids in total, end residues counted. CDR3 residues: CASSPHRDINE.

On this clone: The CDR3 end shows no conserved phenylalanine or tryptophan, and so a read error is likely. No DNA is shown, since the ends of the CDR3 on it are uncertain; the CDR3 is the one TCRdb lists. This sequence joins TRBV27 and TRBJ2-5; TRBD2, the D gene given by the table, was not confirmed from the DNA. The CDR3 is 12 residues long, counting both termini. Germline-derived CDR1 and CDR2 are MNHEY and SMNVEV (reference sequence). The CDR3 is CASSSFALAQET.

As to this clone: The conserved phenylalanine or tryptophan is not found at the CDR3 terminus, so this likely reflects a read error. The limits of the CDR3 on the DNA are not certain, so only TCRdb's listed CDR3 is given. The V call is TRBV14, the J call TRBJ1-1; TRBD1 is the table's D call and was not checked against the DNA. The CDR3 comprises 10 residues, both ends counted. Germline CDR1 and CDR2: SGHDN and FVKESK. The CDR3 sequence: CASGRNMNTE.

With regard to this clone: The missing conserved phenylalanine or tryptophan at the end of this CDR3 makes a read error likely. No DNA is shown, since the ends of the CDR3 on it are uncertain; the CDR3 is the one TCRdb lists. The CDR3 reads CASSERRASE. The chain recombines TRBV7-9 with TRBJ2-1; the table's D call of TRBD1 was not tested on the DNA. Germline CDR1 and CDR2: SEHNR and FQNEAQ (reference sequence). The CDR3 has 10 residues if both end residues are counted.

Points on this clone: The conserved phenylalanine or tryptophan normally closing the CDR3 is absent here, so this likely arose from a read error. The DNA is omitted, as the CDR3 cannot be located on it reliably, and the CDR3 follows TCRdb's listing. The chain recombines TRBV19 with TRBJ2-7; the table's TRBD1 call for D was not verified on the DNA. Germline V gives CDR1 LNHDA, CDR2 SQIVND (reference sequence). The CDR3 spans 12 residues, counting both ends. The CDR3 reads CASSERTGKHYE.

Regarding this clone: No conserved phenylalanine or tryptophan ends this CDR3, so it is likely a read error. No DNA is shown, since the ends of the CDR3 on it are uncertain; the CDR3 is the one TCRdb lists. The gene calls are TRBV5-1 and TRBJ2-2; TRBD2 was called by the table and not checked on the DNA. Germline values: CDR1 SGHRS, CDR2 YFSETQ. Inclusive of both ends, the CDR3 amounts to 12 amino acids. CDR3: CASSPGGREVKE.

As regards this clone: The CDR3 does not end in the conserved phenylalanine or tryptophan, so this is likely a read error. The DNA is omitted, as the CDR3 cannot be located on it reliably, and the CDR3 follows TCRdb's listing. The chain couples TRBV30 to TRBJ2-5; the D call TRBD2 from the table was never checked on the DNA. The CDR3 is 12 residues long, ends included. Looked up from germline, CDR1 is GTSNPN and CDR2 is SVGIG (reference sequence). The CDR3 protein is CAWTKRGGVQET.

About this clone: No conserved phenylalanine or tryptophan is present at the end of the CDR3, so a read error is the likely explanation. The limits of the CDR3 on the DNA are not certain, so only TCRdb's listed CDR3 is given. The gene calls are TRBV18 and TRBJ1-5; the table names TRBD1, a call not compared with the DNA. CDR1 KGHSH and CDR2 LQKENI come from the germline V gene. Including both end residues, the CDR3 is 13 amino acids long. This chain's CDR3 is CASSPERQGFNQP.

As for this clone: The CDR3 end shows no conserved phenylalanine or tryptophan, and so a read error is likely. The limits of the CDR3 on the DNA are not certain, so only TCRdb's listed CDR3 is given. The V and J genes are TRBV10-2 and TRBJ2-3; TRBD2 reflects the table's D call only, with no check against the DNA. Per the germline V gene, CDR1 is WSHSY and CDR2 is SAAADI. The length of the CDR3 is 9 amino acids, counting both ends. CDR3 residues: CASSAVTDT.